This entry lists 9 T cell receptor beta chains sequenced from one sample in a study of blood T cell repertoires in COVID-19. Assay: immunoSEQ multiplex PCR; the TCRdb copy retains only in-frame clones and omits some. The sample records over 130,000 clones, over 65% being singletons. Sequenced input: peripheral blood. The receptors stem from a woman of 80 years or more with active or convalescent COVID-19.

The J gene is TRBJ2-1, the V gene TRBV6-1; D might be TRBD2 (7 bases). The CDR3 has 19 residues. V lost 2 bases, J lost 0 bases, and 20 bases lay in between. CDR1 is MNHNS, CDR2 SASEGT, per germline. The CDR3 nucleotides are TGTGCCAGCAGTGAATTGGCGGGGGCCGTTCGTAGCTCCTACAATGAGCAGTTCTTC. As protein: CASSELAGAVRSSYNEQFF.

The chain carries TRBV7-3 and TRBJ2-1; a possible D gene is TRBD1 (6 bases). CDR1 and CDR2 (germline): SGHTA, FQGTGA. Deletions cut 3 bases from V and 9 bases from J, with 12 bases between. The CDR3 runs 13 residues. CDR3 residues: CASSFTGGSEQFF. The CDR3 DNA sequence: TGTGCCAGCAGCTTCACTGGGGGCAGTGAGCAGTTCTTC.

This clone was seen just once. The chain combines TRBV5-1 with TRBJ2-2, with D tentatively TRBD1 (6 bases). The CDR3 is 16 amino acids. The V end was cut by 4 bases, the J end by 2 bases, with 15 bases between. Per germline, CDR1 SGHRS and CDR2 YFSETQ. The CDR3 DNA follows: TGCGCCAGCAGCCCGGGTAGGGACATAAACACCGGGGAGCTGTTTTTT. Residues: CASSPGRDINTGELFF.

This chain links TRBV29-1 with TRBJ1-3; D call uncertain. Germline V gives CDR1 SQVTM, CDR2 ANQGSEA. The length of the CDR3 is 13 residues. Trimming stripped 4 bases from V and 4 bases from J, with 11 bases between. The CDR3 DNA sequence: TGCAGCGTTGTTGCAGGTTCAGGAAACACCATATATTTT. Protein product: CSVVAGSGNTIYF.

V gene TRBV7-2 combines with J gene TRBJ2-3; 8 positions agree with TRBD1. V was clipped by 5 bases and J by 4 bases; unmatched bases: 5. This CDR3 contains 14 residues. Germline-derived CDR1 and CDR2 are SGHTA and FQGNSA. CDR3 DNA sequence: TGTGCCAGCAGCGCAGGGGGCCCCCCAGATACGCAGTATTTT. It yields the protein CASSAGGPPDTQYF.

This chain's CDR3 is CASSVAGGQYSTDTQYF. The CDR3 DNA reads TGTGCCAGCAGCGTAGCCGGGGGACAGTACAGCACAGATACGCAGTATTTT. The chain recombines TRBV9 with TRBJ2-3, with D perhaps matching TRBD1 (7 bases). The CDR3 consists of 17 residues. V lost 0 bases, J lost 0 bases, and 14 bases lay in between. Germline CDR1 SGDLS, CDR2 YYNGEE.

V is TRBV10-1 and J is TRBJ2-7; D ambiguous. Per the germline V gene, CDR1 is WNHNN and CDR2 is SYGVQD (reference sequence). The CDR3 spans 16 residues. The V gene lost 0 bases and the J gene lost 0 bases, with 12 bases spanning the gap. CDR3 nucleotide sequence: TGCGCCAGCAGTGAGTCTGCGTGGGCTACCTCCTACGAGCAGTACTTC. This gives the protein CASSESAWATSYEQYF.

The chain joins TRBV5-1 to TRBJ1-3; 7 bases agree with TRBD1. V dropped 4 bases and J dropped 2; count of bases not matched to a gene: 3. There are 14 residues in the CDR3. Germline V lookup: CDR1 SGHRS, CDR2 YFSETQ. The CDR3 loop reads CASSPGTAGNTIYF. The DNA for the CDR3 is TGCGCCAGCAGCCCCGGGACAGCTGGAAACACCATATATTTT. The entire variable domain, with the rest obtained from reference TRBV5-1 and TRBJ1-3, is as follows: KAGVTQTPRYLIKTRGQQVTLSCSPISGHRSVSWYQQTPGQGLQFLFEYFSETQRNKGNFPGRFSGRQFSNSRSEMNVSTLELGDSALYLCASSPGTAGNTIYFGEGSWLTVV.

The chain employs TRBV4-1 and TRBJ1-1; D uncertain. CDR1 and CDR2 from the germline V gene are MGHRA and YSYEKL. CDR3 size: 14 residues. Trimming took off 3 bases at V and 5 bases at J, with 13 bases between the two ends. CDR3 protein: CASSQEAAYTEAFF. CDR3 bases: TGCGCCAGCAGCCAGGAGGCCGCCTATACTGAAGCTTTCTTT.